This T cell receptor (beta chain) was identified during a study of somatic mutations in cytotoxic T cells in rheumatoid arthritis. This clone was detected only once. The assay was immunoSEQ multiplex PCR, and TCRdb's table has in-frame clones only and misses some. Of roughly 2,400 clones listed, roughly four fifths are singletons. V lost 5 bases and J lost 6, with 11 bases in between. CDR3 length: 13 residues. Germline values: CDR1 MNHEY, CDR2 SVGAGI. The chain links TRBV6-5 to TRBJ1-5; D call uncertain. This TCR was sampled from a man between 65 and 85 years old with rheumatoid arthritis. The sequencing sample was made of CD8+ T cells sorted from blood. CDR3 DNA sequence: TGTGCCAGCAGTGATACGGCGGGTCAGCCCCAGCATTTT. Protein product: CASSDTAGQPQHF.